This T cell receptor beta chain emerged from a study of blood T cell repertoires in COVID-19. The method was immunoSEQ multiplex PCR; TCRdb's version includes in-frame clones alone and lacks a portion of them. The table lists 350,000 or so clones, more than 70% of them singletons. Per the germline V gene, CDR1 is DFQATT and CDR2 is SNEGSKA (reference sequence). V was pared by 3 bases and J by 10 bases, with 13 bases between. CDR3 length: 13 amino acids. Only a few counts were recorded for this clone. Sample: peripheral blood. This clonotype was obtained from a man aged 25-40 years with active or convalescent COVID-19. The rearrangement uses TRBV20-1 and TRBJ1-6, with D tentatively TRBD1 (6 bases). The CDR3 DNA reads TGCAGTGCTAGTTTACAGACAGGATCACCCCTCCACTTT. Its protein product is CSASLQTGSPLHF.